This entry concerns a single T cell receptor (beta chain). This record comes from a study of blood T cell repertoires in COVID-19. The germline V gene encodes CDR1 SGHDT and CDR2 YYEEEE. This CDR3 region has 16 residues. The germline V and J ends were trimmed by 4 bases and 0 bases, with 13 bases remaining between them. Sequenced by immunoSEQ multiplex PCR; TCRdb stores in-frame clones only, minus some. Among over 80,000 clones listed, about 80% were seen once. Sequencing input: peripheral blood. The receptor was isolated from a woman between 50 and 59 years old with acute or convalescent COVID-19. The gene calls are TRBV5-6 and TRBJ1-4; D is uncertain. In nucleotides, the CDR3 is TGTGCCAGCAGCCCCCTAGGTGGTGCAACTAATGAAAAACTGTTTTTT. Protein product: CASSPLGGATNEKLFF.